The TCR beta chain under discussion was sequenced for a study of cytomegalovirus exposure and HLA in healthy donors. Points from the study as a whole: Immune exposure data for these donors was limited to CMV serostatus. In a later analysis, TCR beta V- and J-gene trimming showed a link to a missense DCLRE1C variant. Sequencing depth roughly uniform across donors was assumed in presence/absence analyses.

PCR amplification relied on 60 Vbeta primers (plus 13 Jbeta primers). Profiled with immunoSEQ multiplex PCR; TCRdb holds only in-frame clones, not every one. The table records roughly 190,000 clones, 65% to 80% of them present only once. This CDR3 comprises 14 residues. Germline CDR1 reads MNHNS; CDR2 reads SASEGT. The V end lost 4 bases, the J end lost 5 bases, and 11 bases lay between the germline ends. A note on this clone: Its antigen is not known.

The chain couples TRBV6-1 to TRBJ2-2, with unresolved D. This receptor was identified in a woman aged 40 to 50 in good health and CMV-seronegative. The source material was PBMCs. The CDR3 here is CASSGLPPTGELFF. The DNA of the CDR3 is TGTGCCAGCAGTGGACTTCCTCCGACCGGGGAGCTGTTTTTT.